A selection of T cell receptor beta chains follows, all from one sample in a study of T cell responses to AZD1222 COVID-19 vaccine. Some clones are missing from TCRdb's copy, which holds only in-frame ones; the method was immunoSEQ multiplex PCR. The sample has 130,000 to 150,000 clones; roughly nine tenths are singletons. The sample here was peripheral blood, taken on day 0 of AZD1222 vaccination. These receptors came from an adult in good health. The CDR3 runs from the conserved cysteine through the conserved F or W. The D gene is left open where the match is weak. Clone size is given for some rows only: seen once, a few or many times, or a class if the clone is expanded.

CDR3nt: TGTGCCAGCAGTTACTCAGAGACCTCTATCTATGGCTACACCTTC
CDR3aa: CASSYSETSIYGYTF
abundance: -
v_gene: TRBV6-2/TRBV6-3
d_gene: -
j_gene: TRBJ1-2

CDR3nt: TGTGCCACCAGCAGAGAGCAGGGAACGGGGGAAAAACTGTTTTTT
CDR3aa: CATSREQGTGEKLFF
abundance: -
v_gene: TRBV15
d_gene: -
j_gene: TRBJ1-4

CDR3nt: TGTGCCAGCAGTTACTCGAGGGCCAACTACGAGCAGTACTTC
CDR3aa: CASSYSRANYEQYF
abundance: -
v_gene: TRBV6-2/TRBV6-3
d_gene: -
j_gene: TRBJ2-7

CDR3nt: TGTGCCAGCAGCTTGAAAATTCAGGGTGGGCAGGGTGAAGCTTTCTTT
CDR3aa: CASSLKIQGGQGEAFF
abundance: once
v_gene: TRBV5-4
d_gene: -
j_gene: TRBJ1-1

CDR3nt: TGTGCCAGCAGCCAAGATCTCGAGCAGGACAGGGGGTATGAGACCCAGTACTTC
CDR3aa: CASSQDLEQDRGYETQYF
abundance: medium-sized
v_gene: TRBV3-1/TRBV3-2
d_gene: TRBD1
j_gene: TRBJ2-5

CDR3nt: TGTGCCAGCAGCTTTTCGGGAAACACCATATATTTT
CDR3aa: CASSFSGNTIYF
abundance: -
v_gene: TRBV9
d_gene: -
j_gene: TRBJ1-3

CDR3nt: TGCAGCGTTCCCTACCTACCGCCGGCCAATGAGCAGTTCTTC
CDR3aa: CSVPYLPPANEQFF
abundance: -
v_gene: TRBV29-1
d_gene: -
j_gene: TRBJ2-1

CDR3nt: TGTGCCAGCAGCTTAGGGGGCCCTGCTGAAGCTTTCTTT
CDR3aa: CASSLGGPAEAFF
abundance: -
v_gene: TRBV7-7
d_gene: -
j_gene: TRBJ1-1

CDR3nt: TGTGCCAGCAGCCTTGCTACAGGGTCCGAAGCTTTCTTT
CDR3aa: CASSLATGSEAFF
abundance: -
v_gene: TRBV12-3/TRBV12-4
d_gene: -
j_gene: TRBJ1-1

CDR3nt: TGTGCCAGCAGTGGGGTAAACAGGGGCGGGGGCACTGAAGCTTTCTTT
CDR3aa: CASSGVNRGGGTEAFF
abundance: -
v_gene: TRBV6-1
d_gene: TRBD1
j_gene: TRBJ1-1

CDR3nt: TGTGCCAGCAGTGAATCGGCAGGGTCAGCCTACGAGCAGTACTTC
CDR3aa: CASSESAGSAYEQYF
abundance: -
v_gene: TRBV6-1
d_gene: -
j_gene: TRBJ2-7

CDR3nt: TGTGCCAGCAGTAACCTCCCTGGGGTCGGGCATGAGCAGTTCTTC
CDR3aa: CASSNLPGVGHEQFF
abundance: once
v_gene: TRBV2
d_gene: -
j_gene: TRBJ2-1

CDR3nt: TGTGCCAGCAGCCCGATAGGGCGTGGGACAGCTGCCCCCCCAGATACGCAGTATTTT
CDR3aa: CASSPIGRGTAAPPDTQYF
abundance: -
v_gene: TRBV7-9
d_gene: TRBD1
j_gene: TRBJ2-3

CDR3nt: TGTGCCAGCAGCGTACAGGAGGCTGAAGCTTTCTTT
CDR3aa: CASSVQEAEAFF
abundance: -
v_gene: TRBV7-9
d_gene: -
j_gene: TRBJ1-1

CDR3nt: TGCGCCAGCAGCCTTTGGACAGGTGGGGTCTCTGGAAACACCATATATTTT
CDR3aa: CASSLWTGGVSGNTIYF
abundance: -
v_gene: TRBV5-1
d_gene: TRBD1
j_gene: TRBJ1-3

CDR3nt: TGTGCCTGGAGTCCCGGAGGCGAGGAGGAAAAACTGTTTTTT
CDR3aa: CAWSPGGEEEKLFF
abundance: -
v_gene: TRBV30
d_gene: -
j_gene: TRBJ1-4

CDR3nt: TGTGCCAGCAGTTTCGGACCTCACACTGAAGCTTTCTTT
CDR3aa: CASSFGPHTEAFF
abundance: -
v_gene: TRBV12-3/TRBV12-4
d_gene: -
j_gene: TRBJ1-1

CDR3nt: TGTGCCAGCAGTCCCTTATACGACGGCAAAGCTTTCTTT
CDR3aa: CASSPLYDGKAFF
abundance: few
v_gene: TRBV12-3/TRBV12-4
d_gene: -
j_gene: TRBJ1-1

CDR3nt: TGTGCCAGCAGCCCCGGACAGCCTGAAGCTTTCTTT
CDR3aa: CASSPGQPEAFF
abundance: -
v_gene: TRBV6-6
d_gene: -
j_gene: TRBJ1-1

CDR3nt: TGTGCCAGCAGCCAGAGCGGGAGGAGGCCCTTTACAGATACGCAGTATTTT
CDR3aa: CASSQSGRRPFTDTQYF
abundance: -
v_gene: TRBV7-3
d_gene: TRBD2
j_gene: TRBJ2-3

CDR3nt: TGTGCTAGTGGTTTGGATCCCCGGGACAGGGGGCTGAGCTACACCTTC
CDR3aa: CASGLDPRDRGLSYTF
abundance: -
v_gene: TRBV12-5
d_gene: TRBD1
j_gene: TRBJ1-2

CDR3nt: TGTGCCAGCAGCAAAGTTAAGACTAGCGGGGGGGCAGAGACCCAGTACTTC
CDR3aa: CASSKVKTSGGAETQYF
abundance: -
v_gene: TRBV21-1
d_gene: -
j_gene: TRBJ2-5

CDR3nt: TGTGCCAGCACCAAGGCCCCTGGAAACACCATATATTTT
CDR3aa: CASTKAPGNTIYF
abundance: once
v_gene: TRBV7-8
d_gene: -
j_gene: TRBJ1-3

CDR3nt: TGTGCCAGCAGCCCGGACAGGACTTCTTATGGCTACACCTTC
CDR3aa: CASSPDRTSYGYTF
abundance: -
v_gene: TRBV5-5
d_gene: TRBD1
j_gene: TRBJ1-2

CDR3nt: TGTGCCAGCTCACCAGGGGGTAATACTGAAGCTTTCTTT
CDR3aa: CASSPGGNTEAFF
abundance: -
v_gene: TRBV18
d_gene: -
j_gene: TRBJ1-1

CDR3nt: TGTGCCAGCAGCTTGGCCCAAGCTCAAGAGACCCAGTACTTC
CDR3aa: CASSLAQAQETQYF
abundance: -
v_gene: TRBV5-6
d_gene: -
j_gene: TRBJ2-5